This entry features one T cell receptor beta chain sequence. Its antigen is still unknown. The entry originates in a study of T cell responses to AZD1222 COVID-19 vaccine. TCRdb's copy holds only in-frame clones and misses some; the assay was immunoSEQ multiplex PCR. The table includes 250,000 or so clones, 90% to 95% detected once. Study-level points and caveats: Donors were chiefly white British, with a greater number of females, and clonal diversity was perhaps underestimated.

The TCR sequence derives from an adult in good health. The source was peripheral blood, collected on day 0 of AZD1222 vaccination.

The CDR3 DNA sequence: TGTGCCAGCAGCTCTCGATGGGGCACAGATACGCAGTATTTT. It codes for CASSSRWGTDTQYF. This chain uses TRBV21-1 with TRBJ2-3. TRBV21-1 is given as a pseudogene. The CDR3 runs to 14 residues.